These 29 T cell receptor beta chains were all obtained from the same sample, sequenced in a study of blood T cells in healthy people across ages. Primers used in a second PCR of roughly 6 to 11 cycles were a sample-barcoded 5' primer and a J-beta primer mix. MiXCR was run by TCRdb on the 5' RACE reads, yielding one entry per CDR3 protein. Altogether about 1.5 million distinct CDR3 sequences are present, about 40% being singletons, with the ten largest covering 6.5% to 10%. Sequenced material: blood. The receptors originated from a woman between 18 and 29 years old in good health.

V usage is TRBV5-4 and J usage is TRBJ2-3; TRBD2 aligns across 7 bases. This CDR3 is built from 16 residues. Germline V lookup: CDR1 SGHNT, CDR2 YYREEE (reference sequence). V was pared by 4 bases and J by 0 bases, with 8 bases of the junction left unmatched. The CDR3 reads CASSTLAAHSTDTQYF. For the CDR3, the DNA is TGTGCCAGCAGCACTCTAGCGGCCCATAGCACAGATACGCAGTATTTT.

The V and J genes are TRBV11-2 and TRBJ1-2, with D perhaps TRBD1 (6 bases). The germline V and J ends were trimmed by 2 bases and 3 bases, with 16 bases remaining between them. Germline loops: CDR1 SGHAT, CDR2 FQNNGV. The CDR3 runs to 16 residues. The CDR3 spells CASSLSRGKGDYGYTF. The DNA of the CDR3 is TGTGCCAGCAGCTTATCCCGGGGAAAGGGGGACTATGGCTACACCTTC.

With respect to this clonotype: This CDR3 is missing its conserved last phenylalanine or tryptophan, likely due to a read error. This rearrangement joins TRBV20-1 to TRBJ2-7; D is undetermined. Trimming shortened V by 5 bases and J by 1 base, and 12 bases separated the two germline ends. Germline V CDR1 and CDR2: DFQATT, SNEGSKA (reference sequence). The CDR3 totals 13 residues. CDR3 protein: CSAEADRSYEQYL. CDR3 DNA sequence: TGCAGTGCTGAAGCCGACCGTTCCTACGAGCAGTACTTA.

This clonotype was observed a handful of times. The chain uses TRBV12-3 or TRBV12-4 and TRBJ1-1, with D perhaps TRBD1 (5 bases). This CDR3 region has 15 residues. Trimming pared 7 bases from V and 0 bases from J, leaving 15 bases between. DNA for the CDR3: TGTGCCAGCACTCCCCGGGCAGGGTTGAACACTGAAGCTTTCTTT. It encodes CASTPRAGLNTEAFF.

This clonotype was detected many times. This chain uses TRBV4-1 with TRBJ2-3; D is perhaps TRBD1 or TRBD2 (6 bases each). The CDR3 runs 17 residues. V was trimmed by 0 bases and J by 3 bases, leaving 16 bases between them. Germline loops: CDR1 MGHRA, CDR2 YSYEKL. The CDR3 sequence: CASSQDSRGTSTDTQYF. In nucleotides, the CDR3 is TGCGCCAGCAGCCAAGATAGCCGCGGGACAAGTACAGATACGCAGTATTTT.

This clonotype was seen more than once but under ten times. The chain uses TRBV28 and TRBJ1-2; D is possibly TRBD1 (5 bases). Trimming took 5 bases from V and 2 from J, leaving 15 bases between them. The CDR3 is 15 residues long. Germline V gene lookup returns CDR1 MDHEN and CDR2 SYDVKM. CDR3 amino acids: CASSPTTGANYGYTF. The CDR3 DNA is TGTGCCAGCAGTCCGACAACAGGCGCCAACTATGGCTACACCTTC.

The rearrangement joins TRBV2 to TRBJ1-1, with 8 bases that match TRBD1. Germline CDR1 reads SNHLY; CDR2 reads FYNNEI. With 6 bases clipped from V and 1 base from J, the junction kept 4 bases outside the gene matches. CDR3 size: 14 residues. The CDR3 region is CASRRTGQNTEAFF. CDR3 in DNA: TGTGCCAGCAGGCGGACAGGGCAGAACACTGAAGCTTTCTTT.

The gene calls are TRBV28 and TRBJ1-5, with TRBD1 matching over 7 bases. CDR1 is MDHEN, CDR2 SYDVKM, per germline. The J segment lost 4 bases and the V segment lost 3 bases, leaving 3 bases of the junction unmatched. The CDR3 totals 14 residues. CDR3 sequence reads: CASSFVTGNQPQHF. The CDR3 coding sequence is TGTGCCAGCAGTTTTGTGACAGGGAATCAGCCCCAGCATTTT. The entire variable domain, with the rest obtained from reference TRBV28 and TRBJ1-5, is as follows: DVKVTQSSRYLVKRTGEKVFLECVQDMDHENMFWYRQDPGLGLRLIYFSYDVKMKEKGDIPEGYSVSREKKERFSLILESASTNQTSMYLCASSFVTGNQPQHFGDGTRLSIL.

The chain links TRBV7-9 to TRBJ2-3; perhaps D is TRBD1 or TRBD2 (5 bases each). The CDR3 loop spans 15 amino acids. V gave up 4 bases and J gave up 4 bases, with 15 bases separating them. Germline V gene sequence: CDR1 SEHNR, CDR2 FQNEAQ (reference sequence). The CDR3 loop reads CASSSTRGDPDTQYF. The DNA for the CDR3 is TGTGCCAGCAGCTCCACGCGAGGGGACCCAGATACGCAGTATTTT.

CDR3 amino acids: CASSPRGAGGQYEQYF. CDR3 DNA sequence: TGTGCCAGCAGCCCCCGGGGTGCGGGGGGGCAATACGAGCAGTACTTC. The chain employs TRBV7-4 and TRBJ2-7, with 9 bases that match TRBD2. Unmatched junction bases numbered 12, after V lost 5 bases and J lost 4 bases. Germline lookup yields CDR1 SGHVT and CDR2 SQSDAQ. The CDR3 length is 16 residues. The whole variable domain, remainder taken from reference TRBV7-4 and TRBJ2-7, is GAGVSQSPRYKVAKRGRDVALRCDSISGHVTLYWYRQTLGQGSEVLTYSQSDAQRDKSGRPSGRFSAERPERSVSTLKIQRTEQGDSAVYLCASSPRGAGGQYEQYFGPGTRLTVT.

V and J are TRBV6-1 and TRBJ2-1; 7 bases agree with TRBD2. Germline CDR1 and CDR2: MNHNS and SASEGT. J was trimmed by 12 bases and V by 0 bases; bases with no gene match: 11. The CDR3 is made up of 15 amino acids. The CDR3 bases are TGTGCCAGCAGTGAAGCTTGGTCTGTGGGGGGGGTGCAGTTCTTC. Amino acid sequence: CASSEAWSVGGVQFF.

CDR3 residues: CASALRGLQETQYF. Here the CDR3 DNA reads TGTGCCAGCGCGCTGAGGGGGCTCCAAGAGACCCAGTACTTC. The chain links TRBV6-5 to TRBJ2-5; 7 bases are a match to TRBD1. Germline assignment: CDR1 MNHEY and CDR2 SVGAGI. V shed 8 bases, J shed 1 base, and the junction held 7 bases outside the gene matches. The CDR3 extends over 14 amino acids.

In its sample, this clonotype was seen a few times. V gene TRBV14 combines with J gene TRBJ2-7; possibly TRBD2 for D (6 bases). The CDR3 loop spans 13 amino acids. Germline V gives CDR1 SGHDN, CDR2 FVKESK. V was shortened by 1 base and J by 6 bases, with 10 bases between the two germline ends. The CDR3 coding sequence is TGTGCCAGCAGCCAAGGAGGAGGGCTCGAGCAGTACTTC. This gives the protein CASSQGGGLEQYF.

The V and J genes are TRBV18 and TRBJ1-1, with a possible D match to TRBD1 (5 bases). The CDR3 covers 14 residues. V lost 3 bases and J lost 3, with 11 bases in between. The germline V gene encodes CDR1 KGHSH and CDR2 LQKENI. CDR3 sequence: CASSPSTGDTEAFF. The CDR3 DNA sequence: TGTGCCAGCTCACCGTCAACGGGGGACACTGAAGCTTTCTTT.

The chain links TRBV7-2 to TRBJ2-1; no definite D call. V lost 2 bases to trimming and J lost 10 bases, with 9 bases between them. The CDR3 length is 12 residues. Germline CDR1 and CDR2: SGHTA and FQGNSA. The CDR3 region is CASSLFSYEQFF. DNA for the CDR3: TGTGCCAGCAGCTTATTTTCCTACGAGCAGTTCTTC.

This clonotype came up a few times. The gene calls are TRBV29-1 and TRBJ1-2; D call uncertain. The V and J ends lost 4 bases and 5 bases respectively, with 14 bases between them. The CDR3 is made up of 13 amino acids. CDR1 is SQVTM, CDR2 ANQGSEA, per germline. The chain's CDR3 is CSVGERVTYGYTF. In DNA form, the CDR3 reads TGCAGCGTTGGGGAACGGGTTACTTATGGCTACACCTTC.

The rearrangement links TRBV20-1 to TRBJ2-5; D is uncertain. CDR3 length: 11 amino acids. The V gene's germline CDR1 is DFQATT and CDR2 SNEGSKA (reference sequence). V was pared by 5 bases and J by 5 bases, with 9 bases between. The CDR3 DNA follows: TGCAGTGCTTCCCCTGTGGAGACCCAGTACTTC. Protein sequence: CSASPVETQYF.

This chain uses TRBV6-5 with TRBJ2-1; 10 nucleotides line up with TRBD2. J was trimmed by 1 base and V by 2 bases; bases with no gene match: 5. Germline V gene data show CDR1 as MNHEY and CDR2 as SVGAGI. The length of the CDR3 is 17 residues. In DNA form, the CDR3 reads TGTGCCAGCAGTTACACCCTAGCGGGGGAATCCTACAATGAGCAGTTCTTC. Its translation is CASSYTLAGESYNEQFF.

The J gene is TRBJ1-5, the V gene TRBV20-1; tentatively, D is TRBD1 (6 bases). The V end lost 0 bases, the J end lost 6 bases, and 9 bases lay between the germline ends. The CDR3 spans 13 residues. Germline CDR1 is DFQATT and CDR2 is SNEGSKA (reference sequence). CDR3 in DNA: TGCAGTGCTAGAGATACAGGGACTCAGCCCCAGCATTTT. It translates to CSARDTGTQPQHF.

The chain carries TRBV15 and TRBJ2-4, with D possibly being TRBD1 (5 bases). The J call is in doubt because the DNA end fits TRBJ2-7 better. CDR1 is LNHNV and CDR2 is YYDKDF in the germline V gene (reference sequence). The length of the CDR3 is 14 residues. The CDR3 nucleotides are TGTGCCACCAGCAGAGATGAACAGGCATACGAGCAGTACTTC. Its translation is CATSRDEQAYEQYF.

The chain joins TRBV5-1 to TRBJ2-1; possibly TRBD2 for D (6 bases). Germline V CDR1 and CDR2: SGHRS, YFSETQ. V dropped 1 base and J dropped 5 bases, with 10 bases sitting between them. This CDR3 spans 14 amino acids. CDR3 amino acids: CASSLRGEHNEQFF. DNA for the CDR3: TGCGCCAGCAGCTTGCGCGGGGAACACAATGAGCAGTTCTTC.

This chain connects TRBV5-1 to TRBJ2-1; D is possibly TRBD1 (6 bases). Germline V gene data show CDR1 as SGHRS and CDR2 as YFSETQ. This CDR3 spans 19 amino acids. The V end was cut by 4 bases, the J end by 4 bases, with 27 bases between. Here the CDR3 DNA reads TGCGCCAGCAGCCCGGTTCTAGCACCCACACAGGGTGGATACAATGAGCAGTTCTTC. Amino acids: CASSPVLAPTQGGYNEQFF.

About this clonotype: An end of the junction does not agree with germline; a read error may underlie this. V and J are TRBV28 and TRBJ1-5, with 9 bases lining up with TRBD1. The CDR3 contains 15 residues. Germline V gives CDR1 MDHEN, CDR2 SYDVKM. CDR3 loop: CASRGGTGSNQPRHF. The CDR3 nucleotides read TGTGCCAGCAGGGGGGGGACAGGGTCAAATCAGCCCCGGCATTTT. Full variable domain (outside the CDR3, taken from reference TRBV28 and TRBJ1-5): DVKVTQSSRYLVKRTGEKVFLECVQDMDHENMFWYRQDPGLGLRLIYFSYDVKMKEKGDIPEGYSVSREKKERFSLILESASTNQTSMYLCASRGGTGSNQPRHFGDGTRLSIL.

The rearrangement joins TRBV28 to TRBJ2-1, with 9 nucleotides matching TRBD2. The germline V gene encodes CDR1 MDHEN and CDR2 SYDVKM. The length of the CDR3 is 16 residues. Trimming at V came to 8 bases and at J to 5 bases, leaving 13 bases not matched to a gene. The CDR3 DNA reads as TGTGCCAGCGGTTCCCTAGCGGGATCTTACAACAATGAGCAGTTCTTC. As protein: CASGSLAGSYNNEQFF.

Many counts were recorded for this clonotype. Germline and junction disagree at one end, which may indicate a read error. The V call is TRBV5-1, the J call TRBJ2-1, with 12 nucleotides matching TRBD2. The CDR3 runs 15 residues. Germline V gives CDR1 SGHRS, CDR2 YFSETQ. CDR3 DNA sequence: TGTGCCAGCAGCTTTCTAGCGGGGGGGCCCAATGAGCAGTTCTTC. This sequence encodes CASSFLAGGPNEQFF.

This clonotype has only a few counts. This chain links TRBV6-5 with TRBJ2-1; 7 bases align to TRBD2. Germline V gene lookup returns CDR1 MNHEY and CDR2 SVGAGI. The V segment lost 0 bases and the J segment 1 base; nucleotides outside the gene matches: 6. This CDR3 spans 17 amino acids. In DNA, the CDR3 is TGTGCCAGCAGTTACTCGTGGGAGGGCCTTTCCTACAATGAGCAGTTCTTC. Its translation: CASSYSWEGLSYNEQFF.

The chain is built from TRBV7-9 and TRBJ2-2; D is perhaps TRBD1 (6 bases). V was pared by 1 base and J by 0 bases, with 15 bases between. CDR1 is SEHNR, CDR2 FQNEAQ, per germline (reference sequence). The CDR3 has 18 residues. The CDR3 DNA reads TGTGCCAGCAGCTTAGAAGTATGGGGGCAGCCGAACACCGGGGAGCTGTTTTTT. Translated, it gives CASSLEVWGQPNTGELFF.

V gene TRBV20-1 combines with J gene TRBJ1-4; 7 bases are a match to TRBD1. Trimming at V came to 5 bases and at J to 8 bases, leaving 8 bases not matched to a gene. There are 13 residues in the CDR3. From germline, CDR1 is DFQATT and CDR2 SNEGSKA (reference sequence). CDR3 sequence (DNA): TGCAGTGCTGAACAGGGGACAGCAGAAAAACTGTTTTTT. Translation: CSAEQGTAEKLFF.

The chain joins TRBV20-1 to TRBJ1-4; no clear D. V was cut by 6 bases and J by 6 bases, with 17 bases left in between. This CDR3 is 14 amino acids long. Germline V gene data show CDR1 as DFQATT and CDR2 as SNEGSKA (reference sequence). The CDR3 region is CSARSMEADEKLFF. CDR3 sequence (DNA): TGCAGTGCCCGTTCCATGGAGGCCGATGAAAAACTGTTTTTT.